Listed below are T cell receptor beta chains from one sample, sequenced in a study of OX40 agonist ivuxolimab in advanced cancers. Sequencing was performed with immunoSEQ multiplex PCR; in TCRdb, only in-frame clones are kept and a portion is missing. The repertoire includes tens of thousands of clones, around 85% of them detected once, and 13% to 15% sits in the top ten. The material sequenced was CD4+ or CD8+ T cells sorted from blood, taken in a trial of the OX40 agonist ivuxolimab. The source is an adult with an advanced solid tumor such as melanoma, head and neck, liver or kidney cancer. CDR3s include the opening cysteine and the closing phenylalanine or tryptophan. Each record gives: CDR3 protein, CDR3 DNA, V gene, D gene, clone size, J gene. D genes are given only for firm matches. The size of a clone is reported for some rows only, either as once, few or many, or as a class for expanded clones.

CDR3aa: CASSYRDSRANYGYTF; CDR3nt: TGCGCCAGCAGCTACCGGGACAGTCGAGCTAACTATGGCTACACCTTC; v_gene: TRBV5-1; d_gene: TRBD1; abundance: .; j_gene: TRBJ1-2
CDR3aa: CASSLDRANQPQHF; CDR3nt: TGTGCCAGCAGCCTGGACAGGGCCAATCAGCCCCAGCATTTT; v_gene: TRBV7-3; d_gene: TRBD1; abundance: .; j_gene: TRBJ1-5
CDR3aa: CASRETASGEQYF; CDR3nt: TGTGCCAGCAGGGAGACAGCCTCGGGGGAGCAGTACTTC; v_gene: TRBV28; d_gene: .; abundance: few; j_gene: TRBJ2-7
CDR3aa: CASSTSSGEMNTEAFF; CDR3nt: TGTGCCAGCTCGACGTCTTCTGGGGAAATGAACACTGAAGCTTTCTTT; v_gene: TRBV18; d_gene: .; abundance: few; j_gene: TRBJ1-1
CDR3aa: CASSFTSLPGETQYF; CDR3nt: TGTGCCAGCAGTTTCACTAGCCTTCCGGGGGAGACCCAGTACTTC; v_gene: TRBV27; d_gene: .; abundance: .; j_gene: TRBJ2-5
CDR3aa: CASSVQGAGTDTQYF; CDR3nt: TGTGCCAGCAGCGTACAGGGCGCGGGCACAGATACGCAGTATTTT; v_gene: TRBV9; d_gene: .; abundance: .; j_gene: TRBJ2-3
CDR3aa: CASSSTGQTYEQYF; CDR3nt: TGTGCCAGCAGTTCAACGGGACAGACCTACGAGCAGTACTTC; v_gene: TRBV27; d_gene: TRBD1; abundance: .; j_gene: TRBJ2-7
CDR3aa: CAISELRDDEKLFF; CDR3nt: TGTGCCATCAGTGAGCTCAGGGATGATGAAAAACTGTTTTTT; v_gene: TRBV10-3; d_gene: .; abundance: .; j_gene: TRBJ1-4
CDR3aa: CASSLVLAGGDNEQFF; CDR3nt: TGTGCCAGCAGCTTAGTACTAGCGGGGGGCGACAATGAGCAGTTCTTC; v_gene: TRBV7-2; d_gene: TRBD2; abundance: .; j_gene: TRBJ2-1
CDR3aa: CASSALTQGEDYGYTF; CDR3nt: TGTGCCAGCAGTGCCTTGACACAGGGTGAGGACTATGGCTACACCTTC; v_gene: TRBV2; d_gene: .; abundance: .; j_gene: TRBJ1-2
CDR3aa: CASSGDLSSYEQYF; CDR3nt: TGCGCCAGCAGTGGGGATCTAAGCTCCTACGAGCAGTACTTC; v_gene: TRBV10-2; d_gene: .; abundance: .; j_gene: TRBJ2-7
CDR3aa: CASSTGGVFSAGELFF; CDR3nt: TGTGCCAGCAGCACCGGGGGGGTGTTTAGCGCCGGGGAGCTGTTTTTT; v_gene: TRBV4-2; d_gene: TRBD2; abundance: .; j_gene: TRBJ2-2
CDR3aa: CASSLGDDTQYF; CDR3nt: TGTGCCAGCAGCTTGGGAGATGATACGCAGTATTTT; v_gene: TRBV5-6; d_gene: .; abundance: .; j_gene: TRBJ2-3
CDR3aa: CASSPSPGEEQPQHF; CDR3nt: TGTGCCAGCAGCCCATCCCCGGGGGAGGAACAGCCCCAGCATTTT; v_gene: TRBV5-4; d_gene: .; abundance: .; j_gene: TRBJ1-5
CDR3aa: CASSQGVRERGETQYF; CDR3nt: TGCGCCAGCAGCCAAGGTGTCCGGGAACGGGGAGAGACCCAGTACTTC; v_gene: TRBV4-1; d_gene: .; abundance: .; j_gene: TRBJ2-5
CDR3aa: CASRKSIIGGGNQPQHF; CDR3nt: TGTGCCAGTAGGAAATCGATAATCGGTGGGGGAAATCAGCCCCAGCATTTT; v_gene: TRBV19; d_gene: .; abundance: .; j_gene: TRBJ1-5
CDR3aa: CASSLTGSSYEQYF; CDR3nt: TGTGCCAGCAGCTTAACAGGGAGCTCCTACGAGCAGTACTTC; v_gene: TRBV11-2; d_gene: .; abundance: once; j_gene: TRBJ2-7
CDR3aa: CAWSWGLEYGYTF; CDR3nt: TGTGCCTGGAGTTGGGGGCTTGAATATGGCTACACCTTC; v_gene: TRBV30; d_gene: .; abundance: .; j_gene: TRBJ1-2
CDR3aa: CASSSNTATTEAFF; CDR3nt: TGTGCCAGCAGTTCCAACACAGCAACCACTGAAGCTTTCTTT; v_gene: TRBV6-6; d_gene: .; abundance: few; j_gene: TRBJ1-1
CDR3aa: CASSPEGGQETQYF; CDR3nt: TGCGCCAGCAGCCCCGAGGGAGGACAAGAGACCCAGTACTTC; v_gene: TRBV4-1; d_gene: .; abundance: .; j_gene: TRBJ2-5
CDR3aa: CASTGGPNSPLHF; CDR3nt: TGTGCCAGTACAGGGGGCCCAAATTCACCCCTCCACTTT; v_gene: TRBV5-4; d_gene: TRBD1; abundance: .; j_gene: TRBJ1-6
CDR3aa: CASSVGSEWGRGYGYTF; CDR3nt: TGTGCCAGCAGCGTAGGCTCGGAATGGGGACGGGGCTATGGCTACACCTTC; v_gene: TRBV9; d_gene: .; abundance: .; j_gene: TRBJ1-2
CDR3aa: CASSSRDRSYAETQYF; CDR3nt: TGTGCCAGCAGCTCCAGGGACAGGTCTTATGCGGAGACCCAGTACTTC; v_gene: TRBV7-9; d_gene: TRBD1; abundance: .; j_gene: TRBJ2-5